Presented here are 4 T cell receptor beta chains from one specimen sequenced in a study of long-term antiretroviral therapy in people with HIV. The run of the v3.0 immunoSEQ assay was at survey level. Sequencing used immunoSEQ multiplex PCR; TCRdb keeps in-frame clones, though not all of them. The sample shows about 13,000 clones, 75% to 85% of them seen only once. Here the sequenced sample was unsorted PBMCs, taken 3.2 years before starting antiretroviral therapy. These receptors came from a middle-aged man with HIV.

V is TRBV5-6 and J is TRBJ2-7, with TRBD2 identical over 8 bases. This CDR3 has 15 residues. V was clipped by 0 bases and J by 1 base; unmatched bases: 3. Germline V gives CDR1 SGHDT, CDR2 YYEEEE. The CDR3 bases are TGTGCCAGCAGCTTGGTCACTAGCGGTTCCTACGAGCAGTACTTC. Amino acids: CASSLVTSGSYEQYF. The full variable domain, completed using reference TRBV5-6 and TRBJ2-7, is DAGVTQSPTHLIKTRGQQVTLRCSPKSGHDTVSWYQQALGQGPQFIFQYYEEEERQRGNFPDRFSGHQFPNYSSELNVNALLLGDSALYLCASSLVTSGSYEQYFGPGTRLTVT.

CDR3 amino acids: CASSFFYGGENIQYF. CDR3 nucleotide sequence: TGCGCCAGCAGCTTTTTCTACGGGGGCGAAAACATTCAGTACTTC. The V gene is TRBV5-1, the J gene TRBJ2-4; D may be TRBD1 or TRBD2 (6 bases each). Between the trimmed V and J ends, which lost 2 bases and 5 bases, there was a span of 14 bases. Germline V gene data show CDR1 as SGHRS and CDR2 as YFSETQ. This CDR3 region has 15 residues. Combining the CDR3 with reference TRBV5-1 and TRBJ2-4 gives the whole variable domain KAGVTQTPRYLIKTRGQQVTLSCSPISGHRSVSWYQQTPGQGLQFLFEYFSETQRNKGNFPGRFSGRQFSNSRSEMNVSTLELGDSALYLCASSFFYGGENIQYFGAGTRLSVL.

CDR3: CASSHKGGRDEQFF. The DNA for the CDR3 is TGTGCCAGCAGCCACAAAGGGGGGCGGGATGAGCAGTTCTTC. The rearrangement uses TRBV6-5 and TRBJ2-1, with D perhaps being TRBD1 or TRBD2 (6 bases each). Germline values: CDR1 MNHEY, CDR2 SVGAGI. The CDR3 sequence is 14 residues long. V was shortened by 6 bases and J by 8 bases, with 17 bases between the two germline ends.

This clone was found a few times. This chain joins TRBV7-3 and TRBJ1-1; no clear D. The CDR3 covers 13 residues. The V gene lost 5 bases and the J gene lost 1 base, with 8 bases spanning the gap. The V gene's germline CDR1 is SGHTA and CDR2 FQGTGA. The CDR3 protein is CASSLQENTEAFF. CDR3 bases: TGTGCCAGCAGCCTCCAGGAGAACACTGAAGCTTTCTTT.